Listed here are 30 T cell receptor beta chains from one sample, sequenced in a study of T cells in Graves' hyperthyroidism and ophthalmopathy. The TCR beta CDR3 regions underwent amplification using RNA transcripts as the source. The TCR CDR3 was amplified in a first-round RT-PCR using the HTBI primer set. TCRdb re-called the multiplex PCR reads through MiXCR, storing one row per CDR3 protein. The repertoire consists of 150,000 to 200,000 distinct CDR3 sequences, with 17% occurring once and the leading ten covering roughly 30%. Sequencing input: blood. All receptors come from a woman in her forties or fifties with Graves' hyperthyroidism.

The genes are TRBV6-4 and TRBJ2-2; the D gene is possibly TRBD1 (6 bases). The CDR3 runs to 13 residues. Germline CDR1 and CDR2: MRHNA and SNTAGT. Between the trimmed V and J ends, which lost 6 bases and 4 bases, there was a span of 9 bases. The CDR3 loop reads CASRQGSTGELFF. CDR3 DNA sequence: TGTGCCAGCAGACAGGGATCCACCGGGGAGCTGTTTTTT.

This clonotype was counted between two and nine times. The chain uses TRBV20-1 and TRBJ2-3; the match to TRBD2 covers 8 bases. The CDR3 spans 18 residues. In germline, CDR1 is DFQATT, CDR2 SNEGSKA (reference sequence). Trimming cost V 6 bases and J 3 bases; bases outside gene matches: 20. The CDR3 protein is CSATPGTRMSLGTDTQYF. The CDR3 region has the DNA TGCAGTGCGACCCCCGGGACTAGGATGTCTTTAGGAACAGATACGCAGTATTTT.

CDR3 residues: CASSFTTAGLNYGYTF. CDR3 coding DNA: TGTGCCAGCAGTTTTACTACGGCAGGTCTTAACTATGGCTACACCTTC. The gene calls are TRBV27 and TRBJ1-2; no clear D gene. Trimming cost V 3 bases and J 1 base, with 15 bases left between them. Germline loops: CDR1 MNHEY, CDR2 SMNVEV (reference sequence). The CDR3 is 16 residues long.

Ten or more counts support this clonotype. The chain joins TRBV2 to TRBJ2-7; D call uncertain. This CDR3 is 16 amino acids long. Germline V gives CDR1 SNHLY, CDR2 FYNNEI. V shed 0 bases and J shed 6 bases, with 18 bases lying between them. Here the CDR3 reads CASSEAHLGRASEQYF. In DNA form, the CDR3 reads TGTGCCAGCAGTGAAGCTCATTTGGGAAGAGCGTCCGAGCAGTACTTC.

This clonotype was counted many times. This chain connects TRBV5-1 to TRBJ2-1, with D unresolved. This CDR3 region has 14 residues. Germline V gene sequence: CDR1 SGHRS, CDR2 YFSETQ. Trimming stripped 4 bases from V and 7 bases from J, with 15 bases between. CDR3 DNA: TGCGCCAGCAGCCGAGGAAGGGCCACGAATGAGCAGTTCTTC. Its protein product is CASSRGRATNEQFF.

This clonotype was observed many times. This sequence joins TRBV2 and TRBJ2-7; D call uncertain. Germline-derived CDR1 and CDR2 are SNHLY and FYNNEI. CDR3 size: 14 residues. Between the trimmed V and J ends, which lost 5 bases and 5 bases, there was a span of 16 bases. The CDR3 here is CASSPGRLNNEQYF. For the CDR3, the DNA is TGTGCCAGCAGTCCAGGACGGTTGAATAACGAGCAGTACTTC.

This chain uses TRBV27 with TRBJ2-7, with 7 bases matching TRBD2. The CDR3 consists of 13 residues. J gave up 5 bases and V 9 bases, and 10 bases lay outside the gene matches. From germline, CDR1 is MNHEY and CDR2 SMNVEV (reference sequence). The CDR3 spells CASKGGRSDEQYF. As DNA, the CDR3 is TGTGCCAGTAAAGGCGGGAGAAGCGACGAGCAGTACTTC.

This clonotype was detected many times. The chain uses TRBV7-9 and TRBJ2-3, with 8 bases identical to TRBD2. With V trimmed by 5 bases and J by 4 bases, 20 bases remained unmatched. Germline V CDR1 and CDR2: SEHNR, FQNEAQ (reference sequence). This CDR3 has 19 residues. The CDR3 bases are TGTGCCAGCAGCCCCCGTCGTAGCGGGGTGGGCCCGCACGCAGATACGCAGTATTTT. It yields the protein CASSPRRSGVGPHADTQYF. Full variable domain (outside the CDR3, taken from reference TRBV7-9 and TRBJ2-3): DTGVSQNPRHKITKRGQNVTFRCDPISEHNRLYWYRQTLGQGPEFLTYFQNEAQLEKSRLLSDRFSAERPKGSFSTLEIQRTEQGDSAMYLCASSPRRSGVGPHADTQYFGPGTRLTVL.

This clonotype was recorded many times. The chain combines TRBV9 with TRBJ1-2; TRBD1 is a possible D gene (5 bases). Trimming cost V 2 bases and J 7 bases, with 12 bases left between them. CDR3 size: 13 residues. The germline gives CDR1 SGDLS, CDR2 YYNGEE. In nucleotides, the CDR3 is TGTGCCAGCAGCGTCAGTTCGGGGGTTGGCTACACCTTC. Translating gives CASSVSSGVGYTF.

Regarding this clonotype: A much larger clone lies a single base off, so this may be a read error. The gene calls are TRBV6-2 or TRBV6-3 and TRBJ2-7, with unresolved D. The CDR3 is 14 residues long. The V end lost 0 bases, the J end lost 0 bases, and 6 bases lay between the germline ends. The germline V gene has CDR1 MNHEY and CDR2 SVGEGT. The CDR3 coding sequence is TGTGCCAGCAGTTACTCGCCAGGCTCCTACGAGCAGTACTTC. Protein product: CASSYSPGSYEQYF.

At least ten counts were recorded for this clonotype. The chain couples TRBV3-1 to TRBJ1-1; 7 bases map to TRBD1. This CDR3 comprises 15 residues. CDR1 and CDR2 (germline): LGHDT, YNNKEL (reference sequence). V was clipped by 4 bases and J by 4 bases; unmatched bases: 9. The CDR3 region has the DNA TGTGCCAGCAGCCCATCCAGACAGGGAAGCACTGAAGCTTTCTTT. This gives the protein CASSPSRQGSTEAFF.

This clonotype was seen ten or more times. This chain connects TRBV7-8 to TRBJ1-1; D might be TRBD1 (5 bases). Germline CDR1 and CDR2: SGHVS and FQNEAQ. The CDR3 runs to 16 residues. V lost 2 bases and J lost 0, with 13 bases in between. As DNA, the CDR3 is TGTGCCAGCAGCTTAAACGGCAGGGTCGTGAACACTGAAGCTTTCTTT. The encoded protein is CASSLNGRVVNTEAFF.

This clonotype was recorded a few times. This chain uses TRBV6-6 with TRBJ2-7; D ambiguous. V lost 1 base, J lost 0 bases, and 10 bases lay in between. Germline-derived CDR1 and CDR2 are MNHNY and SVGAGI (reference sequence). The CDR3 runs to 15 residues. This CDR3 reads CASSYLGLSSYEQYF. Here the CDR3 DNA reads TGTGCCAGCAGTTACTTAGGCCTCAGCTCCTACGAGCAGTACTTC.

This clonotype was seen repeatedly, ten times or more. The V and J genes are TRBV2 and TRBJ1-5; TRBD1 might be the D (6 bases). CDR1 and CDR2 from the germline V gene are SNHLY and FYNNEI. V dropped 6 bases and J dropped 11 bases, with 17 bases sitting between them. The CDR3 has 13 residues. The CDR3 nucleotides read TGTGCCAGCAGCGAGTTGACAGGTCGGACCCAGCATTTT. It yields the protein CASSELTGRTQHF.

This clonotype was observed many times. V usage is TRBV15 and J usage is TRBJ1-6; TRBD1 matches at 7 bases. V lost 5 bases, J lost 6 bases, and 7 bases stayed unmatched. Germline-derived CDR1 and CDR2 are LNHNV and YYDKDF (reference sequence). The CDR3 contains 15 residues. The CDR3 sequence is CATSERQGTNSPLHF. The CDR3, as DNA: TGTGCCACCAGCGAAAGACAGGGCACTAATTCACCCCTCCACTTT.

This clonotype was picked up many times. The gene calls are TRBV5-1 and TRBJ2-3; tentative D call: TRBD2 (7 bases). This CDR3 is 14 amino acids long. V lost 6 bases, J lost 0 bases, and 11 bases lay in between. Germline V gene lookup returns CDR1 SGHRS and CDR2 YFSETQ. The CDR3 DNA reads as TGCGCCAGCACCCGGGGGGCTAGCACAGATACGCAGTATTTT. Amino acid sequence: CASTRGASTDTQYF.

This clonotype was counted at least ten times. V usage is TRBV19 and J usage is TRBJ1-1, with 8 bases fitting TRBD1. Losses at the gene ends were 8 bases for V and 1 base for J; bases not matched to a gene: 21. In germline, CDR1 is LNHDA, CDR2 SQIVND (reference sequence). CDR3 length: 19 amino acids. The CDR3 DNA sequence: TGTGCCAGTTCCAAAGGGGACAGGACCATCGGGGTCCCGAACACTGAAGCTTTCTTT. It encodes CASSKGDRTIGVPNTEAFF.

This clonotype appeared many times. The V call is TRBV15, the J call TRBJ2-1, with 10 bases identical to TRBD2. V lost 5 bases and J lost 4; bases outside the gene matches: 11. The CDR3 loop spans 17 amino acids. Germline CDR1 LNHNV, CDR2 YYDKDF (reference sequence). In DNA form, the CDR3 reads TGTGCCACCAGCTTCCGCCTCGGGACTAGCGTTTACAATGAGCAGTTCTTC. It encodes CATSFRLGTSVYNEQFF.

Many counts were recorded for this clonotype. The V call is TRBV29-1, the J call TRBJ1-1; D remains ambiguous. CDR1 is SQVTM, CDR2 ANQGSEA, per germline. The CDR3 covers 13 residues. V lost 4 bases, J lost 0 bases, and 9 bases lay in between. This CDR3 reads CSVAETVNTEAFF. The CDR3 bases are TGCAGCGTTGCCGAGACTGTGAACACTGAAGCTTTCTTT.

This clonotype was seen ten or more times. The V gene is TRBV28, the J gene TRBJ2-4; 10 nucleotides match TRBD1. The CDR3 sequence is 15 residues long. The germline V gene has CDR1 MDHEN and CDR2 SYDVKM. V trimming: 5 bases; J trimming: 7 bases; junction bases outside the gene matches: 8. The CDR3 DNA follows: TGTGCCAGCAGTCAAACCGGGACAGGGGACAACATTCAGTACTTC. This translates into CASSQTGTGDNIQYF.

This clonotype showed up just a few times. Being one base from a much bigger clone, this may be a read error. The conserved phenylalanine or tryptophan is not found at the CDR3 terminus, so this likely reflects a read error. This chain joins TRBV6-1 and TRBJ1-2; D might be TRBD1 (5 bases). V dropped 6 bases and J dropped 3 bases, with 17 bases sitting between them. The CDR3 length is 15 residues. CDR1 is MNHNS and CDR2 is SASEGT in the germline V gene. The CDR3 sequence: CASRKPRTGDYGYTL. CDR3 DNA sequence: TGTGCCAGCAGAAAACCCCGGACGGGGGACTATGGCTACACCCTC.

This clonotype was observed at least ten times. The chain recombines TRBV28 with TRBJ2-7; D is perhaps TRBD1 (6 bases). Trimming stripped 6 bases from V and 1 base from J, with 10 bases between. Germline loops: CDR1 MDHEN, CDR2 SYDVKM. The CDR3 runs 13 residues. The CDR3 here is CASRAGQSYEQYF. The CDR3 DNA sequence: TGTGCCAGCAGGGCCGGACAGTCCTACGAGCAGTACTTC.

This clonotype was counted ten times or more. V and J are TRBV18 and TRBJ1-2, with 7 positions matching TRBD1. This CDR3 contains 14 residues. J gave up 6 bases and V 3 bases, and 7 bases lay outside the gene matches. Germline V gene sequence: CDR1 KGHSH, CDR2 LQKENI. The CDR3 coding sequence is TGTGCCAGCTCACCGACGACAGGGAACAATGGCTACACCTTC. It codes for CASSPTTGNNGYTF.

CDR3 sequence (DNA): TGTGCCAGTAGCACATCTAGCGGGAGACCCCCAGATACGCAGTATTTT. It encodes CASSTSSGRPPDTQYF. The genes are TRBV19 and TRBJ2-3; 10 bases fit TRBD2. The junction had 10 bases not matched to a gene; V was cut back by 6 bases and J by 4 bases. CDR3 length: 16 residues. Germline loops: CDR1 LNHDA, CDR2 SQIVND (reference sequence).

The chain employs TRBV5-6 and TRBJ1-1, with TRBD1 matching over 8 bases. CDR3 size: 15 residues. Unmatched junction bases numbered 4, after V lost 3 bases and J lost 0 bases. The germline V gene has CDR1 SGHDT and CDR2 YYEEEE. CDR3 nucleotide sequence: TGTGCCAGCAGCTATGCGGACAGGGTGAACACTGAAGCTTTCTTT. It codes for CASSYADRVNTEAFF.

This clonotype has a count of ten or more. This chain links TRBV6-2 or TRBV6-3 with TRBJ1-1, with TRBD1 matching 8 bases. The germline V gene encodes CDR1 MNHEY and CDR2 SVGEGT. The J segment lost 0 bases and the V segment lost 6 bases, leaving 9 bases of the junction unmatched. The CDR3 sequence is 16 residues long. The CDR3 here is CASSRYLTGVNTEAFF. The DNA for the CDR3 is TGTGCCAGCAGCCGCTACCTGACAGGGGTGAACACTGAAGCTTTCTTT.

The chain employs TRBV20-1 and TRBJ2-1; 8 positions match TRBD2. Germline CDR1 DFQATT, CDR2 SNEGSKA (reference sequence). The CDR3 consists of 15 residues. Trimming cost V 3 bases and J 6 bases; bases outside gene matches: 10. The CDR3 sequence: CSASNPAGVSNEQFF. The CDR3 bases are TGCAGTGCTAGTAATCCAGCGGGAGTGTCCAATGAGCAGTTCTTC.

This clonotype came up many times. The chain couples TRBV19 to TRBJ2-1; 9 bases line up with TRBD1. CDR1 LNHDA and CDR2 SQIVND come from the germline V gene (reference sequence). After removal of 6 bases from V and 4 bases from J, the junction contained 7 bases not matched to a gene. This CDR3 region has 15 residues. The CDR3 sequence is CASSSTGGLYNEQFF. In DNA, the CDR3 is TGTGCCAGTAGCTCTACAGGGGGCCTTTACAATGAGCAGTTCTTC. The full variable domain, its missing parts supplied by reference TRBV19 and TRBJ2-1, is DGGITQSPKYLFRKEGQNVTLSCEQNLNHDAMYWYRQDPGQGLRLIYYSQIVNDFQKGDIAEGYSVSREKKESFPLTVTSAQKNPTAFYLCASSSTGGLYNEQFFGPGTRLTVL.

The rearrangement joins TRBV20-1 to TRBJ2-1, with 12 bases fitting TRBD2. Germline V lookup: CDR1 DFQATT, CDR2 SNEGSKA (reference sequence). V was pared by 0 bases and J by 4 bases, with 4 bases of the junction left unmatched. This CDR3 has 16 amino acids. CDR3 protein: CSARDRTSGAYNEQFF. The CDR3 coding sequence is TGCAGTGCTAGAGATAGGACTAGCGGGGCTTACAATGAGCAGTTCTTC.

The chain combines TRBV20-1 with TRBJ2-3; the match to TRBD2 covers 13 bases. This CDR3 contains 14 residues. V shed 5 bases and J 4 bases; nucleotides not matched to a gene: 3. Germline V gene lookup returns CDR1 DFQATT and CDR2 SNEGSKA (reference sequence). The CDR3 reads CSAPTSGGADTQYF. CDR3 sequence (DNA): TGCAGTGCTCCTACTAGCGGGGGGGCAGATACGCAGTATTTT.